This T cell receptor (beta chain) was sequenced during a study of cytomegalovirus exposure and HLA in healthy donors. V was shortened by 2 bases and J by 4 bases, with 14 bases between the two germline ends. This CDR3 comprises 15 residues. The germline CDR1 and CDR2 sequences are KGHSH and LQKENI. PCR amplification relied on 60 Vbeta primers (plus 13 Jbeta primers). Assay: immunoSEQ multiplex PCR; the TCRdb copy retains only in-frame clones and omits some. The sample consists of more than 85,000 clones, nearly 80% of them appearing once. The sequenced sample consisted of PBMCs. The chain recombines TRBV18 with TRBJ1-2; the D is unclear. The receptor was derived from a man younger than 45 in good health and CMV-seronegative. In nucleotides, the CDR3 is TGTGCCAGCTCACCAGACACCCCATCAAGCTATGGCTACACCTTC. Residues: CASSPDTPSSYGYTF.